This TCR gamma chain came from a study of Vδ1+ human thymocytes. Thymocytes were sorted as CD3+ TCRVdelta1+ TCRVdelta2- after alphabeta T cell depletion. The junction had 8 bases not matched to a gene; V was cut back by 0 bases and J by 3 bases. The CDR3 is made up of 15 amino acids. Germline V gives CDR1 GITISATS, CDR2 ISYDGTV (reference sequence). RNA was extracted from the cells and then reverse transcribed. Pooled V-gene forward primers with one constant-region reverse primer generated the CDR3 amplicons by multiplex PCR. TCRdb reanalysed the multiplex PCR reads via CATT. The table lists tens of thousands of gamma-chain clones, 20% to 25% of them singletons. Overall study results and limits: Bulk repertoire data may be misinterpreted because of unexpected Vdelta2 sequences. Donors shared many TRG clonotypes but few TRD clonotypes. Thymic TRG and TRD repertoires appeared highly polyclonal, with Gaussian CDR3 length distributions. Thymic delta-chain repertoires held roughly 18% Vdelta2 sequences and few Vdelta3, despite high sort purity.

With regard to this clone: Its antigen is unknown.

Material for sequencing was Vdelta1+ gamma-delta thymocytes from the thymus. Subset defined: FACS-sorted CD3+ TCRalphabeta- TCRVdelta1+ TCRVdelta2- thymocytes. The origin of this receptor is a girl under three years old who had congenital heart surgery. The chain is built from TRGV9 and TRGJ1 or TRGJ2. The DNA for the CDR3 is TGTGCCTTGTGGGAGGTGCTAGAGGTTTATTATAAGAAACTCTTT. This codes for CALWEVLEVYYKKLF.